This is a list of T cell receptor beta chains from one sample in a study of read filtering for tumor transcriptome and immune sequencing. TCRdb reprocessed the reads with MiXCR, giving one entry per CDR3 protein. The sample has some 46,000 distinct CDR3 sequences; roughly a fifth are singletons. The sequenced sample was a population of CD138-negative cells sorted from bone marrow. The receptor set was obtained from a donor aged 40 or older with multiple myeloma. The CDR3 runs from the conserved cysteine through the conserved F or W. The D gene is left open where the match is weak. Expanded clones are given a class, and other clones once, few, many or no size at all.

v_call: TRBV20-1
j_call: TRBJ2-5
clone_size: many
d_call: NA
cdr3_nt: TGCAGTGCTAGAACAAAGCGGGCGCAAGAGACCCAGTACTTC
cdr3_aa: CSARTKRAQETQYF

v_call: TRBV19
j_call: TRBJ2-2
clone_size: many
d_call: TRBD1
cdr3_nt: TGTGCCAGTACCGGGACAGGGGGCTTCACCGGGGAGCTGTTTTTT
cdr3_aa: CASTGTGGFTGELFF

v_call: TRBV20-1
j_call: TRBJ2-1
clone_size: medium-sized
d_call: TRBD2
cdr3_nt: TGCAGTGCTGAAGGACTAGCGGGAGTTGAGCAGTTCTTC
cdr3_aa: CSAEGLAGVEQFF

v_call: TRBV6-2/TRBV6-3
j_call: TRBJ2-3
clone_size: NA
d_call: TRBD1
cdr3_nt: TGTGCCAGCAGTAAAACCCGGACAGGGGGCACAGATACGCAGTATTTT
cdr3_aa: CASSKTRTGGTDTQYF

v_call: TRBV23-1
j_call: TRBJ2-7
clone_size: many
d_call: NA
cdr3_nt: TGCGCCAGCAGTCTCGGCTACTTC
cdr3_aa: CASSLGYF

v_call: TRBV11-2
j_call: TRBJ2-5
clone_size: many
d_call: NA
cdr3_nt: TGTGCCAGCAGCCCAACAACAGTCATGGAGACCCAGTACTTC
cdr3_aa: CASSPTTVMETQYF

v_call: TRBV28
j_call: TRBJ1-4
clone_size: many
d_call: NA
cdr3_nt: TGTGCCAGCAGTCAAGACGGTGCAACTAATGAAAAACTGTTTTTT
cdr3_aa: CASSQDGATNEKLFF

v_call: TRBV3-1
j_call: TRBJ2-5
clone_size: many
d_call: NA
cdr3_nt: TGTGCCAGCAGCCAAGCTATGGAGACCCAGTACTTC
cdr3_aa: CASSQAMETQYF

v_call: TRBV20-1
j_call: TRBJ1-5
clone_size: many
d_call: NA
cdr3_nt: TGCAGTGCTAGAGAAGCACAGAGATACAATCAGCCCCAGCATTTT
cdr3_aa: CSAREAQRYNQPQHF

v_call: TRBV6-2/TRBV6-3
j_call: TRBJ1-1
clone_size: few
d_call: NA
cdr3_nt: TGTGCCAGCAACCTTGGTCCAAACACTGAAGCTTTCTTT
cdr3_aa: CASNLGPNTEAFF

v_call: TRBV2
j_call: TRBJ2-1
clone_size: many
d_call: TRBD2
cdr3_nt: TGTGCCAGCAGTGAGGCTAGCGGGTACAATGAGCAGTTCTTC
cdr3_aa: CASSEASGYNEQFF

v_call: TRBV19
j_call: TRBJ2-7
clone_size: many
d_call: TRBD2
cdr3_nt: TGTGCCACCGGGACTAGCGGGACTTACGAGCAGTACTTC
cdr3_aa: CATGTSGTYEQYF

v_call: TRBV29-1
j_call: TRBJ2-7
clone_size: many
d_call: TRBD1
cdr3_nt: TGCAGTTTTGGTCAGGGGGCCGGTTACGAGCAGTACTTC
cdr3_aa: CSFGQGAGYEQYF

v_call: TRBV7-2
j_call: TRBJ1-1
clone_size: many
d_call: NA
cdr3_nt: TGTGCCAGCAGCGAACAGGGGAACACTGAAGCTTTCTTT
cdr3_aa: CASSEQGNTEAFF

v_call: TRBV11-2
j_call: TRBJ2-3
clone_size: many
d_call: NA
cdr3_nt: TGTGCCAGCAGCTTAATTCCGGGGCCCACAGATACGCAGTATTTT
cdr3_aa: CASSLIPGPTDTQYF

v_call: TRBV29-1
j_call: TRBJ2-5
clone_size: once
d_call: TRBD2
cdr3_nt: TGCAGCGTTGACAGGACTAGCGGGAGGTCCACCCAGTACTTC
cdr3_aa: CSVDRTSGRSTQYF

v_call: TRBV5-1
j_call: TRBJ2-4
clone_size: many
d_call: TRBD2
cdr3_nt: TGCGCCAGCAGCTTGGCCAAGCGGGAGGCGGCCAAAAACATTCAGTACTTC
cdr3_aa: CASSLAKREAAKNIQYF

v_call: TRBV5-1
j_call: TRBJ2-6
clone_size: many
d_call: TRBD2
cdr3_nt: TGCGCCAGCAGCTTGGGACTAGCGGGAGGAGGGACTGGGGCCAACGTCCTGACTTTC
cdr3_aa: CASSLGLAGGGTGANVLTF

v_call: TRBV12-3/TRBV12-4
j_call: TRBJ1-5
clone_size: NA
d_call: NA
cdr3_nt: TGTGCCAGCAGTTTCGGGGCAGGGCAAAATCAGCCCCAGCATTTT
cdr3_aa: CASSFGAGQNQPQHF

v_call: TRBV12-3/TRBV12-4
j_call: TRBJ1-1
clone_size: NA
d_call: TRBD1
cdr3_nt: TGTGCCAGCAGTACAGGGGGAGGCGCTGAAGCTTTCTTT
cdr3_aa: CASSTGGGAEAFF

v_call: TRBV27
j_call: TRBJ2-2
clone_size: NA
d_call: NA
cdr3_nt: TGTGCCAGCAGGGGGCAGCCCTACACCGGGGAGCTGTTTTTT
cdr3_aa: CASRGQPYTGELFF

v_call: TRBV28
j_call: TRBJ2-1
clone_size: many
d_call: NA
cdr3_nt: TGTGCCAGCAGTTTACGGGGCAGGGAATCCTACAATGAGCAGTTCTTC
cdr3_aa: CASSLRGRESYNEQFF

v_call: TRBV28
j_call: TRBJ2-1
clone_size: many
d_call: NA
cdr3_nt: TGTGCCAGCAGTTTCGCCGGAGAGACAATCCGCTCCTACAATGAGCAGTTCTTC
cdr3_aa: CASSFAGETIRSYNEQFF

v_call: TRBV10-2
j_call: TRBJ2-5
clone_size: many
d_call: NA
cdr3_nt: TGCGCCAGCGAAAATCCGGAGGGGACCCAGTACTTC
cdr3_aa: CASENPEGTQYF

v_call: TRBV5-6
j_call: TRBJ2-3
clone_size: few
d_call: TRBD1
cdr3_nt: TGTGCCAGCAGCTTAGGGACAGGGGTCGCAGATACGCAGTATTTT
cdr3_aa: CASSLGTGVADTQYF

v_call: TRBV29-1
j_call: TRBJ1-1
clone_size: NA
d_call: NA
cdr3_nt: TGCAGCGTTGGGGCTATGAACACTGGAGCTCTCTTT
cdr3_aa: CSVGAMNTGALF

v_call: TRBV12-3/TRBV12-4
j_call: TRBJ2-2
clone_size: many
d_call: TRBD1
cdr3_nt: TGTGCCAGCATGGGACAGGGCAACACCGGGGAGCTGTTTTTT
cdr3_aa: CASMGQGNTGELFF

v_call: TRBV5-1
j_call: TRBJ2-1
clone_size: many
d_call: NA
cdr3_nt: TGCGCCAGCAGCTTGGAGACGTCGGCGTACAATGAGCAGTTCTTC
cdr3_aa: CASSLETSAYNEQFF

v_call: TRBV7-9
j_call: TRBJ2-5
clone_size: many
d_call: TRBD2
cdr3_nt: TGTGCCAGCAGCCCTCTTCCGGGAGGGCAAGAGACCCAGTACTTC
cdr3_aa: CASSPLPGGQETQYF